This TCR beta chain was identified in a study of shared clonotypes between healthy human individuals. For the study at large: Per donor, three plates held CD4 naive cells, three held CD4 memory, two held CD8 naive and one held CD8 memory.

Naive CD8 cells comprised CD45RO-negative, CCR7-positively selected cells, excluding terminally differentiated effector memory CD45RA+ cells. Each donor was a Caucasian adult residing in Nashville, Tennessee. Produced via immunoSEQ multiplex PCR; TCRdb's table is partial and in-frame only. The repertoire holds millions of clones, with around 96% as singletons. Concerning this clone itself: The sample contains more than one DNA sequence encoding this CDR3.

The CDR3 consists of 12 residues. Per germline, CDR1 SEHNR and CDR2 FQNEAQ (reference sequence). V was cut by 3 bases and J by 6 bases, with 8 bases left in between. The J gene is TRBJ1-2, the V gene TRBV7-9, with D perhaps matching TRBD1 (5 bases). The material sequenced was naive CD8+ T cells sorted from blood. This receptor was identified in a man aged 18 to 30 in good health. The CDR3 sequence: CASSLGGDGYTF. The DNA of the CDR3 is TGTGCCAGCAGCTTGGGGGGAGATGGCTACACCTTC.